The source of this T cell receptor (beta chain) is a study of blood T cell repertoires in COVID-19. Study-wide background: In each case, the material was cDNA or gDNA derived from T cells, B-cell-depleted T cells, or PBMCs.

Here immunoSEQ multiplex PCR was the method, and the copy in TCRdb shows in-frame clones only, minus some. The table has approximately 120,000 clones, 80% to 90% seen once. The CDR3 is 15 amino acids. V lost 3 bases and J lost 4; bases outside the gene matches: 6. CDR1 SGHKS and CDR2 YYEKEE come from the germline V gene (reference sequence). This TCR came from a human donor with acute or convalescent COVID-19. The donor label of this sample is uncertain. Sequencing was performed on peripheral blood. The rearrangement uses TRBV5-5 and TRBJ2-2; 7 positions match TRBD1. In DNA form, the CDR3 reads TGTGCCAGCAGCTCCCCGGGACAGAGCACCGGGGAGCTGTTTTTT. It is translated as CASSSPGQSTGELFF.